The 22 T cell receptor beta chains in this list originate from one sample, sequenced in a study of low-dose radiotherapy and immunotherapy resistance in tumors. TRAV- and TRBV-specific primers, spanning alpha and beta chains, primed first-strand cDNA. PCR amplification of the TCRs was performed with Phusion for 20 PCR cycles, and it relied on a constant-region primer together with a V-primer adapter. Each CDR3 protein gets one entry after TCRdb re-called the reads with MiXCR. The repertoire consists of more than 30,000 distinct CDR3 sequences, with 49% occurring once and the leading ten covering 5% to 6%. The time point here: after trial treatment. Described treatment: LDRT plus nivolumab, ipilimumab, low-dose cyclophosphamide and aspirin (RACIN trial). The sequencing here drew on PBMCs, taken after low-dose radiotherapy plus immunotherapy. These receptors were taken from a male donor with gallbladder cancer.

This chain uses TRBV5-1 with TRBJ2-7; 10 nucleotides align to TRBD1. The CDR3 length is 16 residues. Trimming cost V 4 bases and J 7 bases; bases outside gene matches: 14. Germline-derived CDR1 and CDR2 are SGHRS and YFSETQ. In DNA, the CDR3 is TGCGCCAGCAGCCGGAACACATGGACAGGGGGTGTTGAGCAGTACTTC. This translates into CASSRNTWTGGVEQYF.

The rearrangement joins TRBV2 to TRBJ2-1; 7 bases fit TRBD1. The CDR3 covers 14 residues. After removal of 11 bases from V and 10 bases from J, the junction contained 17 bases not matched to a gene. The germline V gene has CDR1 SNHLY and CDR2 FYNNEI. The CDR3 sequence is CAVTWDRGSYEQFF. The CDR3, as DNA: TGTGCCGTGACCTGGGACAGAGGCTCCTACGAGCAGTTCTTC. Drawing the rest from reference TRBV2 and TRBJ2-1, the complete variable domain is EPEVTQTPSHQVTQMGQEVILRCVPISNHLYFYWYRQILGQKVEFLVSFYNNEISEKSEIFDDQFSVERPDGSNFTLKIRSTKLEDSAMYFCAVTWDRGSYEQFFGPGTRLTVL.

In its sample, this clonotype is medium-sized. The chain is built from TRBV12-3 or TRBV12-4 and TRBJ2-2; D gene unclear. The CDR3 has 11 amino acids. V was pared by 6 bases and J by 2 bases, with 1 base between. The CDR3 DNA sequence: TGTGCCAGCAGCAACACCGGGGAGCTGTTTTTT. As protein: CASSNTGELFF.

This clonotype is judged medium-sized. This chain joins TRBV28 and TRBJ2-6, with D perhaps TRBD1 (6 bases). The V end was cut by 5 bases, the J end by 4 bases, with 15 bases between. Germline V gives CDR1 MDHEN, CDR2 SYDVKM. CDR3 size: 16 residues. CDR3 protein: CASSGAAGAGANVLTF. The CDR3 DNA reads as TGTGCCAGCAGTGGGGCCGCAGGGGCCGGGGCCAACGTCCTGACTTTC.

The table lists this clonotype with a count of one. CDR3 in DNA: TGTGCCATCAGTAACAGGGGAAATGGCTACACCTTC. Translated, it gives CAISNRGNGYTF. This sequence joins TRBV10-3 and TRBJ1-2; TRBD1 aligns across 7 bases. This CDR3 is 12 amino acids long. The ends lost 5 bases at V and 6 bases at J; junction bases unmatched: 3. From germline, CDR1 is ENHRY and CDR2 SYGVKD.

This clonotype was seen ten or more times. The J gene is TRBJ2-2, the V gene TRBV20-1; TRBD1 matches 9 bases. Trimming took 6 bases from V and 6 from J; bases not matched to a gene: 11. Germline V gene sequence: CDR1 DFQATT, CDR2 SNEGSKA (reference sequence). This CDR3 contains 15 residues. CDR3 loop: CSASHGGQGPGELFF. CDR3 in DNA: TGCAGTGCGAGTCATGGGGGACAGGGCCCCGGGGAGCTGTTTTTT.

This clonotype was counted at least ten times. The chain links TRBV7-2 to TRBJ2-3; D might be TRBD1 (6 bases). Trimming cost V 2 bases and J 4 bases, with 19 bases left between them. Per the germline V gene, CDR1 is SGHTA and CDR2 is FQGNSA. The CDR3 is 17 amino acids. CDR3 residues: CASSLRAAQGSADTQYF. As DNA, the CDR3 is TGTGCCAGCAGCTTACGCGCGGCGCAGGGGAGCGCAGATACGCAGTATTTT.

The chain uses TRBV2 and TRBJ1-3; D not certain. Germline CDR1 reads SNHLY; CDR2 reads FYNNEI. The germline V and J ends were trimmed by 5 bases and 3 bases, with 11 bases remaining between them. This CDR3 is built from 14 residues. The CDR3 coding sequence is TGTGCCAGCAGTCCGTCGTGGGTTGGAAACACCATATATTTT. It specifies CASSPSWVGNTIYF. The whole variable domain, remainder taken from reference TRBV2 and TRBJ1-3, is EPEVTQTPSHQVTQMGQEVILRCVPISNHLYFYWYRQILGQKVEFLVSFYNNEISEKSEIFDDQFSVERPDGSNFTLKIRSTKLEDSAMYFCASSPSWVGNTIYFGEGSWLTVV.

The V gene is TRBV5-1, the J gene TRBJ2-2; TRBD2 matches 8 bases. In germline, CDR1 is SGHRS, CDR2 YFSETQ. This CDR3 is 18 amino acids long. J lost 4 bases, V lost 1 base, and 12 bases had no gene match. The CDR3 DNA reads TGCGCCAGCAGCTTGCGGGCAAGAGCGGGAGAGGGCACCGGGGAGCTGTTTTTT. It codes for CASSLRARAGEGTGELFF.

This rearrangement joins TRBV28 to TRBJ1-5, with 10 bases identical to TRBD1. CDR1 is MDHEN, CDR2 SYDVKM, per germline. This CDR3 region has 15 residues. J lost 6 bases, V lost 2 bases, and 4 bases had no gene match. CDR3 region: CASSLGTGVIQPQHF. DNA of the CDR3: TGTGCCAGCAGTTTAGGGACAGGGGTTATTCAGCCCCAGCATTTT.

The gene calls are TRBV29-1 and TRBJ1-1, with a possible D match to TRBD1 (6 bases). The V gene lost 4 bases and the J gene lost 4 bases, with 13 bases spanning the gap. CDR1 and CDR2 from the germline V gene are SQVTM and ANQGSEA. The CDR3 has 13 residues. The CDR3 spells CSVVRGLGTEAFF. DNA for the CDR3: TGCAGCGTTGTCAGGGGTCTTGGCACTGAAGCTTTCTTT.

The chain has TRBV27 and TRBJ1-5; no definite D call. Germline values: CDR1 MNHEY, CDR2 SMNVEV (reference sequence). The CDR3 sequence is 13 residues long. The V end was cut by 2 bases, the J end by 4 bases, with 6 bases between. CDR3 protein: CASSLGVNQPQHF. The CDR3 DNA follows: TGTGCCAGCAGTTTAGGTGTGAATCAGCCCCAGCATTTT.

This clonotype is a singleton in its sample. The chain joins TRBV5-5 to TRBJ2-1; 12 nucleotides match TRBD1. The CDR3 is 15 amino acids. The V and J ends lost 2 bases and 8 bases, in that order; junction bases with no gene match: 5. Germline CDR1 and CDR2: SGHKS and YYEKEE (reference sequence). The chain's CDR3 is CASSLRDRGRDEQFF. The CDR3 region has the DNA TGTGCCAGCAGCTTAAGGGACAGGGGGCGTGATGAGCAGTTCTTC.

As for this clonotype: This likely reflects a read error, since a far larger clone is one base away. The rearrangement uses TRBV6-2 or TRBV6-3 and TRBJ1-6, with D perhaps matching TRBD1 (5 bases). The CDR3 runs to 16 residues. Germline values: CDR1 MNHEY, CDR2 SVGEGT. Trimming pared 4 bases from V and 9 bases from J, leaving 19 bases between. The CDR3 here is CASSLDVGTLSSPLHF. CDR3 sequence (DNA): TGTGCCAGCAGTTTAGATGTCGGGACCCTAAGTTCACCCCTCCACTTT.

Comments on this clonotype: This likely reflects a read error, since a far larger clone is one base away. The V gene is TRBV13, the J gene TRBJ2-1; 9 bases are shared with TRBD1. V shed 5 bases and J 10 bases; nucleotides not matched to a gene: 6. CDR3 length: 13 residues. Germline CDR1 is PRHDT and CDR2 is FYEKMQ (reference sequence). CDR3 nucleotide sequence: TGTGCCAGCAGCCCCCGGGACAGGGTCGAGCAGTTCTTC. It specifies CASSPRDRVEQFF.

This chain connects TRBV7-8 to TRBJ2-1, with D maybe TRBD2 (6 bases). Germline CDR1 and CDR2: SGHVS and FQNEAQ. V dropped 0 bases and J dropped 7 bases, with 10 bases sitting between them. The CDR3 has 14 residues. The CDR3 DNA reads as TGTGCCAGCAGCTTAGCGCTGGGGGGTAATGAGCAGTTCTTC. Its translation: CASSLALGGNEQFF.

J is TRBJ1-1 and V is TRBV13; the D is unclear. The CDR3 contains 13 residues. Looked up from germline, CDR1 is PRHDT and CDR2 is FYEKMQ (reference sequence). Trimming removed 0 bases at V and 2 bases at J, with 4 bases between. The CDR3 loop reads CASSLGFNTEAFF. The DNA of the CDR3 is TGTGCCAGCAGCTTAGGCTTTAACACTGAAGCTTTCTTT.

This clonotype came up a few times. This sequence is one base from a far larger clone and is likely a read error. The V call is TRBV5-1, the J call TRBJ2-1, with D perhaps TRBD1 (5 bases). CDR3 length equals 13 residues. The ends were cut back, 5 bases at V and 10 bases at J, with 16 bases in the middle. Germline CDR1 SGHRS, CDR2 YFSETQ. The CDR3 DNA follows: TGCGCCAGCAGTCAAGGACAAGTCTACGAGCAGTTCTTC. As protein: CASSQGQVYEQFF.

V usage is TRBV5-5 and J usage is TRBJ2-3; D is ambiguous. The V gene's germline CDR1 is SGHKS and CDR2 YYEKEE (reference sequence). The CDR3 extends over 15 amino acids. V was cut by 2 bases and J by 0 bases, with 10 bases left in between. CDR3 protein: CASSFSDTSTDTQYF. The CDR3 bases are TGTGCCAGCAGCTTTAGTGATACTAGCACAGATACGCAGTATTTT. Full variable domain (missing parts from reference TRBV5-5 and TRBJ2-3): DAGVTQSPTHLIKTRGQQVTLRCSPISGHKSVSWYQQVLGQGPQFIFQYYEKEERGRGNFPDRFSARQFPNYSSELNVNALLLGDSALYLCASSFSDTSTDTQYFGPGTRLTVL.

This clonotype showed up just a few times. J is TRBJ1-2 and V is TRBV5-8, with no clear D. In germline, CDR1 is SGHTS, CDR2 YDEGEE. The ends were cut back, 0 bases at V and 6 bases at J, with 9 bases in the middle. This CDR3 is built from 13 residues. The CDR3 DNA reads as TGTGCCAGCAGCTTGGTCCCCGACGATGGCTACACCTTC. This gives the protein CASSLVPDDGYTF.

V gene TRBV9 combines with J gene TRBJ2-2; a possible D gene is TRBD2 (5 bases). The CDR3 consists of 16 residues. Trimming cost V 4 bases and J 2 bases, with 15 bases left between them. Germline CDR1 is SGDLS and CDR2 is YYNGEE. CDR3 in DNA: TGTGCCAGCAGCCTCCGGGCCGGGATCAACACCGGGGAGCTGTTTTTT. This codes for CASSLRAGINTGELFF.

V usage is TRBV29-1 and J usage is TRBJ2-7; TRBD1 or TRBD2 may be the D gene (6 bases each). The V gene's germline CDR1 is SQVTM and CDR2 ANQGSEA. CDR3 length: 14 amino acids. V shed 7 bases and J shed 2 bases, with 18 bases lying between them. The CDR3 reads CSAKDRRGPYEQYF. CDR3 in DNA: TGCAGCGCAAAAGACAGGAGGGGTCCCTACGAGCAGTACTTC.